This entry is about one TCR beta chain. The antigen is unknown. This sample is part of a study of blood T cells in healthy people across ages. The authors drew around 9.4 milliliters of peripheral blood from each donor. It was with a sample-barcoded 5' primer and a J-beta primer mix that a second PCR of about 6 to 11 cycles was run. TCRdb re-derived calls from the 5' RACE reads in MiXCR, one entry per CDR3 protein. The sample carries approximately 490,000 distinct CDR3 sequences, 24% recorded once. General study points: From one million sequenced T cells, diversity estimates were lower bounds. There was a strong correlation between TCR beta diversity and naive T cell percentage.

The data also belong to a second study, concerning T cells of mothers and their children.

Sequencing was done on a sample of blood. The TCR sequence derives from a boy aged 5-17 years in good health.

CDR3 sequence reads: CASSQGLAGGAGNEQFF. The CDR3 nucleotides read TGCGCCAGCAGCCAAGGACTAGCGGGGGGGGCAGGGAATGAGCAGTTCTTC. V and J are TRBV4-3 and TRBJ2-1; TRBD2 matches 14 bases. The CDR3 is 17 amino acids. CDR1 and CDR2 (germline): LGHNA, YSLEER. The ends lost 1 base at V and 7 bases at J; junction bases unmatched: 6.